These T cell receptor beta chains were read from a single sample in a study of blood T cell repertoires in COVID-19. Clones were sequenced by immunoSEQ multiplex PCR, and TCRdb holds only the in-frame ones, with some missing. The sample records 350,000 to 450,000 clones, about 88% being singletons. Specimen: PBMCs or T cells enriched from blood (not recorded which). These receptors originate from a woman aged 18-35 years who had been exposed to COVID-19. CDR3s leave out the opening cysteine and the closing phenylalanine or tryptophan.

v_call cdr3_aa
TRBV25-1 ASSGQGHGEQY
TRBV29-1 SVVLKGLRGEAF
TRBV19 ATQRTGDQYNEQF
TRBV11-2 ASSLSSNYGYT
TRBV7-9 ASSLWQGFKPQH
TRBV2 ASLRDFNSYEQY
TRBV6-2/TRBV6-3 ASSPLVGAEAF
TRBV15 ATSRDSVGGSPLH
TRBV2 AGHYGGTEAF
TRBV12-3/TRBV12-4 ASRKQGYEQY
TRBV19 ASSPSLSEGYGYT
TRBV18 ASSPGEETQY
TRBV6-5 ASSGSGGAPGELF
TRBV19 ASSIGYGSYNEQF
TRBV7-2 ASSLSSGGSYNEQF
TRBV18 ASSTGEKVGGCYGYT
TRBV28 ASSKGGLTDTQY
TRBV6-5 ASSYQSQGENSPLH
TRBV29-1 SVAPSGQETQY
TRBV6-2/TRBV6-3 ASSYALAGVNEQY
TRBV14 ASSRRGWDEKLF
TRBV12-3/TRBV12-4 ASTFGAGNTIY
TRBV28 ASSSLGGQGDSYNEQF
TRBV30 AWIEIGNYEQY
TRBV10-2 ASSGSQQGIQPQH
TRBV2 ASSLEGGLSYEQY
TRBV29-1 SVGGQGAPEQY
TRBV29-1 SVQQNMNTEAF
TRBV2 ASSERLAGVNTGELF
TRBV28 ASSPPGQIPYNEQF
TRBV28 ASSAQGANEKLF
TRBV5-1 ASSDPMDSYGYT
TRBV18 ASSPNGGDNEQF
TRBV14 ASSQARVAGNTIY
TRBV25-1 ASSGTGNNQPQH
TRBV19 ASSISGSSYNEQF
TRBV30 AWVRLAGGPHYEQY
TRBV5-8 ASSGTGFNQPQH
TRBV7-2 ASSPGQGMNTEAF
TRBV4-2 ASSRSGGAGTGELF
TRBV6-4 ASSVINYEQY
TRBV2 ASSGQSTGEQF
TRBV7-9 ASSPGQPSLYGYT
TRBV13 ASSEASSGSTDTQY
TRBV18 ASSLGTGGYTGELF
TRBV5-4 ASARTGASGLSSGNTIY
TRBV19 ASSWGVHNEQF
TRBV7-6 ASSLDFPSGYNEQF
TRBV7-2 ASSLLVAGGPETQY
TRBV5-6 ASSFGEGEKLF
TRBV3-1/TRBV3-2 ASSQAGLAGVYEQY
TRBV4-2 ASSQVAGTGVLH